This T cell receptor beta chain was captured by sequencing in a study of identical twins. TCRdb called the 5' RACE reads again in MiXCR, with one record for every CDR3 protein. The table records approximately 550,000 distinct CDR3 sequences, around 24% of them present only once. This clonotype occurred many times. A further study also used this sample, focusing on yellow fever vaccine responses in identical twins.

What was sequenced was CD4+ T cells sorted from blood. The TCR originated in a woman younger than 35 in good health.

CDR3 bases: TGTGCCACCAATAGCGGGACCGCTCGCCGCGAGCAGTACTTC. This sequence encodes CATNSGTARREQYF. V usage is TRBV2 and J usage is TRBJ2-7; the match to TRBD2 covers 8 bases. From germline, CDR1 is SNHLY and CDR2 FYNNEI. After removal of 10 bases from V and 6 bases from J, the junction contained 14 bases not matched to a gene. This CDR3 has 14 residues.